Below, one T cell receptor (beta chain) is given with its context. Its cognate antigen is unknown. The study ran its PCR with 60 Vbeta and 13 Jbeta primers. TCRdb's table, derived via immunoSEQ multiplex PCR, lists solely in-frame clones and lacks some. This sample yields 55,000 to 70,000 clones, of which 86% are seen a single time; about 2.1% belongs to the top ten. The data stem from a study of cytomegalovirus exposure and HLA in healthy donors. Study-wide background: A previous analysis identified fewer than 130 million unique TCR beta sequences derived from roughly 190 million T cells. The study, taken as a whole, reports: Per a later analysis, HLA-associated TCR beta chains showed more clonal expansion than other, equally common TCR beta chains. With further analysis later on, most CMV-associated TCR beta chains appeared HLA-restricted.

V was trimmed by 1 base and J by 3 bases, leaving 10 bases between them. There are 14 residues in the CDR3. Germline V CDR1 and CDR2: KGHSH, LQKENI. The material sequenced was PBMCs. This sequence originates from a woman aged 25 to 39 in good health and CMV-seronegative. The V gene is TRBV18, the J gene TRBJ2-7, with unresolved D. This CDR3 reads CASSPLTQNYEQYF. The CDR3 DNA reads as TGTGCCAGCTCACCACTTACACAAAACTACGAGCAGTACTTC.